This T cell receptor (beta chain) was recovered during a study of Tregs in tolerant kidney transplant recipients (dated by TCRdb to the late 2010s). In the study overall: The study applied TCRbeta sequencing to find donor-specific regulatory T cells before combined kidney and bone marrow transplantation and then followed those same cells after transplant.

To note about this clone: The clone's antigen remains unknown. Base qualities are not at hand, and no much larger clone is one base apart.

The transplants used related donors along with nonmyeloablative bone marrow transplantation, and in the human trials mixed chimerism was transient. Thawed PBMCs were FACS-sorted into unstimulated Tregs (CD4+CD25+CD127-), CD4+ non-Tregs (CD4+CD25-), CD4 cells and CD8 cells. Several combined kidney and bone marrow transplant recipients from the ITN036ST trial were included as patients, and samples were available only from these trial subjects. Healthy control blood was separated into PBMCs by Ficoll density gradient and cryopreserved, and patient PBMCs were collected both before and after transplant. General study outcomes and caveats: Although technical replication error seemed to be minimal, the question of biological reproducibility was not addressed directly. The most biologically relevant and donor-specific TCRbeta repertoire appeared to be identified by expanding Tregs with activated donor B cells. Because only a small number of patients were included, the study had limitations, and the results will need to be validated in larger populations as well as under other immunosuppression protocols. For some patients, the PCR primers changed as time went on, which meant samples from those patients could not be compared with one another at the nucleotide level. Donor-specific Treg expansion was found to exceed global Treg expansion in tolerant patients, suggesting antigen-driven rather than nonspecific expansion.

The CDR3 runs 16 residues from the cysteine to the phenylalanine. Left in the record is the CDR3 DNA by itself, 48 bases read in frame from the first base. Per the germline V gene (reference sequence), SGHNT is the CDR1 and YYREEE is the CDR2. Trimmed from V: 4 bases; trimmed from J: 0 bases; junction bases lacking a gene match: 6. For TCRbeta CDR3 sequencing, genomic DNA was extracted from sorted cells using the QIAGEN DNeasy Blood and Tissue Kit. High-throughput TCRbeta CDR3 sequencing was carried out commercially through immunoSEQ, with PCR amplification with bias correction and internal controls included. In the source study's methods: Unique productive TCRbeta sequences were defined by CDR3 nucleotide sequence when primers matched and otherwise by CDR3 amino acid sequence together with Vbeta and Jbeta genes. To correct for sorting error, sequences found in more than one sorted population at a frequency ratio of 2:1 or less were discarded, and the remaining shared sequences were assigned to the population with the higher frequency. A sequence counted as donor-reactive if, in CFSE-low cells, the sequence had a frequency of at least 0.01% and was expanded at least 5-fold compared with unstimulated cells. Repertoire divergence was quantified by Jensen-Shannon divergence using the top 100 TCRbeta sequences ranked by frequency. For any sample with multiple sequencing runs, sorting error was corrected in each run separately before the runs were pooled. TCRdb's version of the immuneACCESS table is confined to in-frame rearrangements and falls short of the full clone set. An unresolved V gene accounts for under half of the shortfall where checked; the remainder is of unknown origin. V and J calls plus clone size are reproduced from that table; the DNA served to infer D and trimming. The table for this sample lists tens of thousands of clones; 90% to 95% of them were counted only once. Around 1.6% of the sample comes from the top ten.

Sequences were derived from CD4+ T cells from blood (PBMCs), sampled 12 months after the transplant. Here the chain combines TRBV5-4 and TRBJ2-7; 11 bases in the junction line up with TRBD2. The sequence derives from a human patient who received a combined kidney and bone marrow transplant. It is possible that, after a transplant, some T cells come from the graft donor. The CDR3 region: CASSRTSGLFSYEQYF. The nucleotides read TGTGCCAGCAGCCGGACTAGCGGGCTATTCTCCTACGAGCAGTACTTC.